These 17 T cell receptor beta chains came from one sample sequenced in a study of shared clonotypes between healthy human individuals (dated by TCRdb to about 2020). The library was obtained by the immunoSEQ multiplex PCR assay. TCRdb mirrors the immuneACCESS table, restricted to in-frame sequences. Some clones are absent from its copies; in checked studies, under half trace to an unresolved V gene, and the reason for the others is unknown. Counted in this sample were some 900,000 clones; over 60% of them appeared once. The top ten hold approximately 1.5% of the sample. Sequencing was performed on memory CD4+ T cells sorted from blood. This sample's cell subset or site label indicates: CD45RA-negative fraction. The receptors were gathered from a man between 18 and 29 years old in good health.

This clone came up a few times. The chain recombines TRBV28 with TRBJ2-7; 9 positions match TRBD1. Germline-derived CDR1 and CDR2 are MDHEN and SYDVKM. The CDR3 contains 16 residues. V lost 7 bases, J lost 2 bases, and 12 bases stayed unmatched. CDR3 nucleotide sequence: TGTGCCAGCACCCTGAAGATCGGGACAGGGCCCTACGAGCAGTACTTC. The encoded protein is CASTLKIGTGPYEQYF. Using reference TRBV28 and TRBJ2-7 for the parts outside the CDR3, the full variable domain is DVKVTQSSRYLVKRTGEKVFLECVQDMDHENMFWYRQDPGLGLRLIYFSYDVKMKEKGDIPEGYSVSREKKERFSLILESASTNQTSMYLCASTLKIGTGPYEQYFGPGTRLTVT.

The chain combines TRBV10-3 with TRBJ2-3; 11 bases line up with TRBD2. The germline V gene encodes CDR1 ENHRY and CDR2 SYGVKD. This CDR3 spans 17 amino acids. V shed 5 bases and J 0 bases; nucleotides not matched to a gene: 7. For the CDR3, the DNA is TGTGCCATCAGTCCCGGGACTAGCGGACCTAGCACAGATACGCAGTATTTT. Amino acid sequence: CAISPGTSGPSTDTQYF.

This chain connects TRBV28 to TRBJ2-3; no firm D call. V dropped 6 bases and J dropped 6 bases, with 16 bases sitting between them. The CDR3 spans 14 residues. In germline, CDR1 is MDHEN, CDR2 SYDVKM. Here the CDR3 reads CASSARLLRDTQYF. For the CDR3, the DNA is TGTGCCAGCAGCGCCCGTCTTCTCCGGGATACGCAGTATTTT. Together with reference TRBV28 and TRBJ2-3, the CDR3 gives the full variable domain: DVKVTQSSRYLVKRTGEKVFLECVQDMDHENMFWYRQDPGLGLRLIYFSYDVKMKEKGDIPEGYSVSREKKERFSLILESASTNQTSMYLCASSARLLRDTQYFGPGTRLTVL.

J is TRBJ1-1 and V is TRBV11-2; 7 positions agree with TRBD1. This CDR3 contains 17 residues. The trim removed 1 base at V and 0 bases at J, leaving 8 bases unmatched. Germline V gives CDR1 SGHAT, CDR2 FQNNGV. For the CDR3, the DNA is TGTGCCAGCAGCTTAGTTTGGGACAGAAAGATGAACACTGAAGCTTTCTTT. It encodes CASSLVWDRKMNTEAFF.

The chain is built from TRBV5-1 and TRBJ2-5, with D perhaps being TRBD1 or TRBD2 (7 bases each). Germline CDR1 and CDR2: SGHRS and YFSETQ. There are 15 residues in the CDR3. V dropped 1 base and J dropped 1 base, with 11 bases sitting between them. DNA for the CDR3: TGCGCCAGCAGCTTGCAGGGGGGGCTCCAAGAGACCCAGTACTTC. Residues: CASSLQGGLQETQYF.

The rearrangement uses TRBV27 and TRBJ2-7; 7 nucleotides match TRBD2. The CDR3 is made up of 13 amino acids. CDR1 MNHEY and CDR2 SMNVEV come from the germline V gene (reference sequence). The J segment lost 7 bases and the V segment lost 3 bases, leaving 6 bases of the junction unmatched. CDR3 DNA sequence: TGTGCCAGCAGTTTTATGAGCGGGGCAGAGCAGTACTTC. It translates to CASSFMSGAEQYF.

Comments on this clone: Other DNA sequences in the sample encode the same CDR3. The chain couples TRBV2 to TRBJ1-4; tentative D call: TRBD1 (6 bases). Germline CDR1 SNHLY, CDR2 FYNNEI. The CDR3 runs to 13 residues. Trimming cost V 7 bases and J 7 bases, with 13 bases left between them. CDR3 bases: TGTGCCAGCAACTACAGGGAAAGTGAAAAACTGTTTTTT. Translation: CASNYRESEKLFF. Complete variable domain (other parts from reference TRBV2 and TRBJ1-4): EPEVTQTPSHQVTQMGQEVILRCVPISNHLYFYWYRQILGQKVEFLVSFYNNEISEKSEIFDDQFSVERPDGSNFTLKIRSTKLEDSAMYFCASNYRESEKLFFGSGTQLSVL.

This chain links TRBV28 with TRBJ1-5; no firm D call. The V and J ends lost 2 bases and 4 bases respectively, with 9 bases between them. In germline, CDR1 is MDHEN, CDR2 SYDVKM. The CDR3 extends over 14 amino acids. The CDR3 DNA is TGTGCCAGCAGTTTAATTCTAGAAAATCAGCCCCAGCATTTT. Its protein product is CASSLILENQPQHF.

The gene calls are TRBV28 and TRBJ1-3; D is ambiguous. V gave up 7 bases and J gave up 0 bases, with 10 bases separating them. The CDR3 spans 14 residues. CDR1 and CDR2 from the germline V gene are MDHEN and SYDVKM. CDR3 loop: CASTYPASGNTIYF. In DNA, the CDR3 is TGTGCCAGCACCTACCCGGCCTCTGGAAACACCATATATTTT.

V is TRBV30 and J is TRBJ2-1; 8 nucleotides agree with TRBD2. V trimming: 6 bases; J trimming: 4 bases; junction bases outside the gene matches: 14. Per the germline V gene, CDR1 is GTSNPN and CDR2 is SVGIG (reference sequence). The CDR3 is 16 residues long. This CDR3 reads CACTGTRLKIYNEQFF. CDR3 DNA: TGTGCCTGTACCGGGACTAGGCTCAAAATTTACAATGAGCAGTTCTTC.

The chain couples TRBV9 to TRBJ1-1; TRBD1 matches 9 bases. This CDR3 is 14 amino acids long. After removal of 3 bases from V and 2 bases from J, the junction contained 2 bases not matched to a gene. Germline assignment: CDR1 SGDLS and CDR2 YYNGEE. CDR3 in amino acids: CASSAGQGNTEAFF. The CDR3 bases are TGTGCCAGCAGCGCGGGACAGGGAAACACTGAAGCTTTCTTT.

This clone was counted a few times. The sample holds other DNA sequences that translate to the same CDR3. The V call is TRBV20-1, the J call TRBJ2-5; D call uncertain. V lost 0 bases to trimming and J lost 5 bases, with 4 bases between them. CDR1 is DFQATT and CDR2 is SNEGSKA in the germline V gene (reference sequence). CDR3 size: 11 residues. CDR3 nucleotides: TGCAGTGCTAGAGAAAGGGAGACCCAGTACTTC. Translation gives CSARERETQYF.

The chain recombines TRBV18 with TRBJ2-1; a weak D match, TRBD2 (5 bases). Trimming took off 5 bases at V and 2 bases at J, with 10 bases between the two ends. This CDR3 spans 14 amino acids. Per the germline V gene, CDR1 is KGHSH and CDR2 is LQKENI. The CDR3 DNA is TGTGCCAGCTCAAGGGAGCAGACCTACAATGAGCAGTTCTTC. Translating gives CASSREQTYNEQFF.

This clone was found a few times. This chain joins TRBV27 and TRBJ1-1; D possibly corresponds to TRBD1 (6 bases). V was pared by 4 bases and J by 6 bases, with 15 bases between. The germline V gene has CDR1 MNHEY and CDR2 SMNVEV (reference sequence). This CDR3 is 14 amino acids long. CDR3 in amino acids: CASSWTQGTAEAFF. CDR3 sequence (DNA): TGTGCCAGCAGTTGGACACAGGGAACCGCTGAAGCTTTCTTT.

The V call is TRBV7-3, the J call TRBJ2-2; D is unclear. The CDR3 consists of 12 residues. The germline V gene encodes CDR1 SGHTA and CDR2 FQGTGA. Trimming cost V 5 bases and J 6 bases, with 7 bases left between them. The CDR3 spells CASSPLAGELFF. DNA of the CDR3: TGTGCCAGCAGCCCCCTTGCCGGGGAGCTGTTTTTT.

This clone has a handful of counts. The V gene is TRBV28, the J gene TRBJ1-1; TRBD1 matches 10 bases. The length of the CDR3 is 13 residues. The junction had 8 bases not matched to a gene; V was cut back by 6 bases and J by 10 bases. Looked up from germline, CDR1 is MDHEN and CDR2 is SYDVKM. CDR3 DNA sequence: TGTGCCAGCAGGGGCCGGGACAGGGGAGGAGCTTTCTTT. Translating gives CASRGRDRGGAFF.

A note on this clone: At one end, the junction sequence differs from germline, possibly due to a read error. The same CDR3 arises from other DNA sequences in this sample as well. The chain combines TRBV5-5 with TRBJ1-5, with 9 bases aligning to TRBD1. The germline V gene encodes CDR1 SGHKS and CDR2 YYEKEE (reference sequence). There are 15 residues in the CDR3. For the CDR3, the DNA is TGTGCCAGCAGTTTGGGACAGGGATACAATCAGCCCCAGCATTTT. It specifies CASSLGQGYNQPQHF.